This T cell receptor beta chain is from a study of blood T cells in healthy people across ages. Whole-study results and caveats: Across the age range, TCR beta diversity per million T cells fell in a roughly linear way.

For the second PCR, which ran for about 6 to 12 cycles, a sample-barcoded 5' primer and a J-beta primer mix were used. TCRdb re-analysed the 5' RACE reads in MiXCR, keeping a single row per CDR3 protein. The sample yields hundreds of thousands of distinct CDR3 sequences, around 48% seen once. As to this clonotype: Its antigen is not identified.

Germline V gene sequence: CDR1 SEHNR, CDR2 FQNEAQ (reference sequence). This CDR3 spans 12 amino acids. Deletions cut 1 base from V and 7 bases from J, with 7 bases between. Material: blood. V and J are TRBV7-9 and TRBJ1-1, with D unclear. This receptor was taken from a man in his thirties or forties in good health. The CDR3 nucleotides read TGTGCCAGCAGCTTAGAGGAAGGTGAAGCTTTCTTT. This sequence encodes CASSLEEGEAFF. The entire variable domain, with the rest obtained from reference TRBV7-9 and TRBJ1-1, is as follows: DTGVSQNPRHKITKRGQNVTFRCDPISEHNRLYWYRQTLGQGPEFLTYFQNEAQLEKSRLLSDRFSAERPKGSFSTLEIQRTEQGDSAMYLCASSLEEGEAFFGQGTRLTVV.